This TCR beta chain was found in a study of blood T cell repertoires in COVID-19. The method was immunoSEQ multiplex PCR; TCRdb's version includes in-frame clones alone and lacks a portion of them. The top ten clones hold 7% to 9% of a sample with under 50,000 clones, around 90% of them seen once. V lost 0 bases, J lost 5 bases, and 14 bases lay in between. CDR3 length: 15 residues. Germline assignment: CDR1 SGHRS and CDR2 YFSETQ. This receptor was obtained from a human donor in a cohort sampled during active COVID-19. V usage is TRBV5-1 and J usage is TRBJ1-1; D unresolved. What was sequenced was peripheral blood. This chain's CDR3 is CASSLEGGRSTEAFF. The CDR3 DNA sequence: TGCGCCAGCAGCTTGGAGGGAGGGCGGAGTACTGAAGCTTTCTTT.